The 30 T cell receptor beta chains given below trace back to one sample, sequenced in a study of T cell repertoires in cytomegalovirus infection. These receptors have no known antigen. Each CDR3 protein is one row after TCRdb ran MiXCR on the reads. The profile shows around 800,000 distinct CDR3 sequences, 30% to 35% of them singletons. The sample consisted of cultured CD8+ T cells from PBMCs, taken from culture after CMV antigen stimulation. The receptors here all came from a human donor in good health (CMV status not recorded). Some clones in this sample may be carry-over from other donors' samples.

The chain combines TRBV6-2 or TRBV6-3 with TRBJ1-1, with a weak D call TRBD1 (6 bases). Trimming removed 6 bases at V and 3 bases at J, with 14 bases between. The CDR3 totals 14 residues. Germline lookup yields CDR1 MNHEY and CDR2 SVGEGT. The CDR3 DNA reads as TGTGCCAGCAGACCTGGAGGGGGTGACACTGAAGCTTTCTTT. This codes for CASRPGGGDTEAFF.

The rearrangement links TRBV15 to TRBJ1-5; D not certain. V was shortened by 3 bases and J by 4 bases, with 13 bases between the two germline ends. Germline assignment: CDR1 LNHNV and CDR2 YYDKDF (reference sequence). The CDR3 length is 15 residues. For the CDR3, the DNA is TGTGCCACCAGCAGCCGACGGGAAGGGAATCAGCCCCAGCATTTT. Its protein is CATSSRREGNQPQHF.

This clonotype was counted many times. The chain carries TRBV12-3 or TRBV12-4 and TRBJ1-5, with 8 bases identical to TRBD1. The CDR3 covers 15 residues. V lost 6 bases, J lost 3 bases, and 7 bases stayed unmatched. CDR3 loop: CASRQGVQPNQPQHF. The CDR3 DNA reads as TGTGCCAGCAGACAGGGGGTTCAACCCAATCAGCCCCAGCATTTT.

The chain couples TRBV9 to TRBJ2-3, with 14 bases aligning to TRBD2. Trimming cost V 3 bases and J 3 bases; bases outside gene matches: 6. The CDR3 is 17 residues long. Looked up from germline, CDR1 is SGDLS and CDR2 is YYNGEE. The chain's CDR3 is CASSDRLAGGVTDTQYF. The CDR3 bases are TGTGCCAGCAGCGACCGACTAGCGGGGGGGGTGACAGATACGCAGTATTTT.

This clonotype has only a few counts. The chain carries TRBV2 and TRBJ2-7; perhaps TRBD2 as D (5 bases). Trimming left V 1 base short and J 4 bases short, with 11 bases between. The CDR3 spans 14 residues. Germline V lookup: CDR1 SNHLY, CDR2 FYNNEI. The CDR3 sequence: CASSEEGLRYEQYV. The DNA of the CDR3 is TGTGCCAGCAGTGAAGAAGGACTGAGATACGAGCAGTACGTC.

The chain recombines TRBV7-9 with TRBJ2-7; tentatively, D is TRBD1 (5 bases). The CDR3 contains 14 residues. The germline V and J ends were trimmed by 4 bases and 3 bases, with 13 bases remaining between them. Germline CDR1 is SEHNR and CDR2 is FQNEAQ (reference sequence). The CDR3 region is CASSSSTANYEQYF. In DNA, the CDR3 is TGTGCCAGCAGCTCCTCGACAGCTAACTACGAGCAGTACTTC.

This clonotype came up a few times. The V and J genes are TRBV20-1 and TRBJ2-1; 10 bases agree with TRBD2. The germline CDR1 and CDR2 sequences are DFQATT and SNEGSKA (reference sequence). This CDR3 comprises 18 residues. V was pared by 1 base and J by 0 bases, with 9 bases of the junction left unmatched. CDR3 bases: TGCAGTGCTAGAGTTGTAGCGGGGGGCTCCAGCTCCTACAATGAGCAGTTCTTC. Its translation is CSARVVAGGSSSYNEQFF.

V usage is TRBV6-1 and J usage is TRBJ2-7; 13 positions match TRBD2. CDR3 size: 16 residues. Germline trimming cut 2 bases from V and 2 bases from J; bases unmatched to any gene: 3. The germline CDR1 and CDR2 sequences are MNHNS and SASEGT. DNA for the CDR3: TGTGCCAGCAGTGAACTACTAGCGGGGGGGACCTACGAGCAGTACGTC. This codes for CASSELLAGGTYEQYV.

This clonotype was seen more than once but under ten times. The CDR3 region has the DNA TGTGCCAGCGGAGGGACAGGCATCATGAACACTGAAGCTTTCTTT. The encoded protein is CASGGTGIMNTEAFF. J is TRBJ1-1 and V is TRBV19; 8 positions match TRBD1. The CDR3 spans 15 residues. The J segment lost 0 bases and the V segment lost 9 bases, leaving 9 bases of the junction unmatched. From germline, CDR1 is LNHDA and CDR2 SQIVND (reference sequence).

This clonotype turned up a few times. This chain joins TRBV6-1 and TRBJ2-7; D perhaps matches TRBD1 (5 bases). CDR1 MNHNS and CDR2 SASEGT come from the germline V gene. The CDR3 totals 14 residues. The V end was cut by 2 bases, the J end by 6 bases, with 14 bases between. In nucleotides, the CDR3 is TGTGCCAGCAGTGAACGAGTCCAGGGCGGCGAGCAGTACTTC. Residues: CASSERVQGGEQYF.

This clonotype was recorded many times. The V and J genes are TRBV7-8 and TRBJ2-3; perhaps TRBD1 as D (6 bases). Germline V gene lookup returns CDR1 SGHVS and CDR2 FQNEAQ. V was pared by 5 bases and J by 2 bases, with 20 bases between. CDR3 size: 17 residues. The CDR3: CASSPPPPGDNTDTQYF. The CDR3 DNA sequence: TGTGCCAGCAGCCCCCCCCCGCCCGGGGACAACACAGATACGCAGTATTTT.

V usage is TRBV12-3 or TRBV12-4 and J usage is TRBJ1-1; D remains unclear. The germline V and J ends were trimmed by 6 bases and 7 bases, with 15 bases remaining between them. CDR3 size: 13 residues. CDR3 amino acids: CASSSTPLVEAFF. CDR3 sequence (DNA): TGTGCCAGCAGCTCAACCCCTCTGGTTGAAGCTTTCTTT.

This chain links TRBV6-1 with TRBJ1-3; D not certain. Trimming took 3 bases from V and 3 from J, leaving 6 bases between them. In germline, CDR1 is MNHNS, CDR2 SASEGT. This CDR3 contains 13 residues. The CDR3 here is CASSEGVGNTIYF. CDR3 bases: TGTGCCAGCAGTGAGGGAGTTGGAAACACCATATATTTT.

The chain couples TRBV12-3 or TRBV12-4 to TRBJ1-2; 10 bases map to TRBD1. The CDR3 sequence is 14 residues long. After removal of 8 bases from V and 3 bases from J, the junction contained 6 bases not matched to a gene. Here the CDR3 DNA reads TGTGCCAGCGGCTGGGGACAGGGGTACTATGGCTACACCTTC. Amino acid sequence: CASGWGQGYYGYTF.

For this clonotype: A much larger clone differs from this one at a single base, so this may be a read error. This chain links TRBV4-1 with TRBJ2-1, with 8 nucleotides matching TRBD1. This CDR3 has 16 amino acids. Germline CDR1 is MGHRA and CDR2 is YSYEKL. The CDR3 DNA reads TGCACCAGCAGCCAAGACAGGGGCTTGTCCTACAATGAGCAGTTCTTC. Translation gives CTSSQDRGLSYNEQFF.

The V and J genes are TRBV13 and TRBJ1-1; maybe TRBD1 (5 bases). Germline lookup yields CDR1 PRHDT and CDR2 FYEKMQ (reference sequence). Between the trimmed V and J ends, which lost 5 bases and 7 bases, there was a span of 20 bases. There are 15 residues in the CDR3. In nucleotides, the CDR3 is TGTGCCAGCAGCCTGGGGAGGGGCAGGAGGAATGAAGCTTTCTTT. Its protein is CASSLGRGRRNEAFF.

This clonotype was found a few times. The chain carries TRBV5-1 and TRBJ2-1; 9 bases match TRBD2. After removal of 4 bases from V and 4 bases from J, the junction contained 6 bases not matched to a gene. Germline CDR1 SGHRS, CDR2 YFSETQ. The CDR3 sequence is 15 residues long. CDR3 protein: CASSLRGGGYNEQFF. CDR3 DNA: TGCGCCAGCAGCCTTCGCGGGGGGGGATACAATGAGCAGTTCTTC.

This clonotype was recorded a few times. CDR3 amino acids: CASSSDRILVATNEKLFF. The CDR3 DNA follows: TGTGCCAGCAGTTCGGACCGGATTCTAGTTGCAACTAATGAAAAACTGTTTTTT. The J gene is TRBJ1-4, the V gene TRBV12-3 or TRBV12-4; D remains unclear. The length of the CDR3 is 18 residues. V lost 4 bases and J lost 0, with 18 bases in between.

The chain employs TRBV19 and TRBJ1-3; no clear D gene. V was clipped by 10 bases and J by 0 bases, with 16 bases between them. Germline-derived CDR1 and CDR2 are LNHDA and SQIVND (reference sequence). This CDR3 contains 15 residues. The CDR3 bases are TGTGCCACCCTTCTTTCTGGGTTCTCTGGAAACACCATATATTTT. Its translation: CATLLSGFSGNTIYF.

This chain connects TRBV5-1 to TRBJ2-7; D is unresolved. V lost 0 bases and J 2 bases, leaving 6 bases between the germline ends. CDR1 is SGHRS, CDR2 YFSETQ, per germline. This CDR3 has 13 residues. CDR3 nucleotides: TGCGCCAGCAGCTTGGCGGAAACCTACGAGCAGTACTTC. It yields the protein CASSLAETYEQYF.

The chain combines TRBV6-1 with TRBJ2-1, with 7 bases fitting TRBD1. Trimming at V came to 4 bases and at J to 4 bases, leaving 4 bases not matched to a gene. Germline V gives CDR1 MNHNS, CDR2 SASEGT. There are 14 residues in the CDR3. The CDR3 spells CASSGTGLYNEQFF. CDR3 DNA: TGTGCCAGCAGTGGGACAGGACTTTACAATGAGCAGTTCTTC.

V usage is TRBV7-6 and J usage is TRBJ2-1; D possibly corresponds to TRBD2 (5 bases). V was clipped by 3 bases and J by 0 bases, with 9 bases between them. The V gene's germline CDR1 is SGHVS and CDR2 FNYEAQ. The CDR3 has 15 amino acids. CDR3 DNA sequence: TGTGCCAGCAGCTTGGACTTGCGCTCCTACAATGAGCAGTTCTTC. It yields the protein CASSLDLRSYNEQFF.

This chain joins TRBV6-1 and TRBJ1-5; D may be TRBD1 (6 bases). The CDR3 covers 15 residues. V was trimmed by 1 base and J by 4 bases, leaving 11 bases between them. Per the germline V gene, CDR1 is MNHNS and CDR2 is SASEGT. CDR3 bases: TGTGCCAGCAGTGAAGTAATGGACAGAAATCAGCCCCAGCATTTT. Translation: CASSEVMDRNQPQHF.

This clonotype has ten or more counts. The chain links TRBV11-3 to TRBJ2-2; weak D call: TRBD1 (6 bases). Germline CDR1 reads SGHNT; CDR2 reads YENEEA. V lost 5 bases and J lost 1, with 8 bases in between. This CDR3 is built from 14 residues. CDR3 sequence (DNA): TGTGCCAGCAGCGGGACAATGAACACCGGGGAGCTGTTTTTT. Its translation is CASSGTMNTGELFF.

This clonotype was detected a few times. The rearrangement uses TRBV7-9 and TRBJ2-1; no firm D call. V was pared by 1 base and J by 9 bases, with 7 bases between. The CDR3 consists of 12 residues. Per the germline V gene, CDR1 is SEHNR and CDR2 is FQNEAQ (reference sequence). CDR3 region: CASSLGDSEQFF. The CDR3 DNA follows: TGTGCCAGCAGCTTAGGAGATTCTGAGCAGTTCTTC.

Here the CDR3 DNA reads TGTGCCAGCACAAACGGGGCGAGGACTGAAGCTTTCTTT. Encoded protein: CASTNGARTEAFF. The chain couples TRBV13 to TRBJ1-1; the D gene is possibly TRBD1 (5 bases). CDR1 is PRHDT and CDR2 is FYEKMQ in the germline V gene (reference sequence). Trimming shortened V by 7 bases and J by 5 bases, and 14 bases separated the two germline ends. The CDR3 contains 13 residues.

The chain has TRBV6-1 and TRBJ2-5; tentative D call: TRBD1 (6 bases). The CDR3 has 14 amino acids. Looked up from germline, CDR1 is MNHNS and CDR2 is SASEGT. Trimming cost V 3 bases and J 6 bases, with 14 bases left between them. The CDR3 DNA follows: TGTGCCAGCAGTGATCAGGGGCCCGGGCAGACCCAGTACTTC. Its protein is CASSDQGPGQTQYF.

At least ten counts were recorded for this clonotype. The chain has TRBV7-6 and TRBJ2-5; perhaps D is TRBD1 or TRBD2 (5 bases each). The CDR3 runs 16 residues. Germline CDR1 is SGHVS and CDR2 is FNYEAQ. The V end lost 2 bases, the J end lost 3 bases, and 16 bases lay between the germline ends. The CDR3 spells CASSLSVDRGKETQYF. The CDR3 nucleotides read TGTGCCAGCAGCTTAAGTGTCGACAGAGGGAAAGAGACCCAGTACTTC.

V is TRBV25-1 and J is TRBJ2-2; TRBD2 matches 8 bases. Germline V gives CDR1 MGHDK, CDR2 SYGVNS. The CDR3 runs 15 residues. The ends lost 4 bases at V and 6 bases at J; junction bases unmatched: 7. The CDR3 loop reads CASSGRGGAAGELFF. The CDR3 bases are TGTGCCAGCAGTGGTCGGGGGGGCGCTGCCGGGGAGCTGTTTTTT.

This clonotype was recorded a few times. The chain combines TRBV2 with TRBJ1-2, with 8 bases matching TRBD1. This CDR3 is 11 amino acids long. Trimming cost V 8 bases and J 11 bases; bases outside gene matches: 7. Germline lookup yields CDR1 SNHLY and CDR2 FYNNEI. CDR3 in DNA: TGTGCCAGCCGGACAGGGAAAGGGTACACCTTC. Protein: CASRTGKGYTF. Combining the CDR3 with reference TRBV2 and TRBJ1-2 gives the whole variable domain EPEVTQTPSHQVTQMGQEVILRCVPISNHLYFYWYRQILGQKVEFLVSFYNNEISEKSEIFDDQFSVERPDGSNFTLKIRSTKLEDSAMYFCASRTGKGYTFGSGTRLTVV.